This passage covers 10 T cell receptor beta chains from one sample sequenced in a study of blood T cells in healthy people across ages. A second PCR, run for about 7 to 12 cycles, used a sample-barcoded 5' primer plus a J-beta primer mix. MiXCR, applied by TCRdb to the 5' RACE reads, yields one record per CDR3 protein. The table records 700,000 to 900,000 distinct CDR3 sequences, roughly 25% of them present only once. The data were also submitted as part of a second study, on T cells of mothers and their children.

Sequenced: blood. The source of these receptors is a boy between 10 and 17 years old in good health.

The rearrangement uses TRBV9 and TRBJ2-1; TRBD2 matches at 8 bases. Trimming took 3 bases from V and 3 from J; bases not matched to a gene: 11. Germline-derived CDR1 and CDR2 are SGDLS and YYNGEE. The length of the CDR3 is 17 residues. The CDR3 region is CASSGGGRSGGYNEQFF. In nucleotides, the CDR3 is TGTGCCAGCAGCGGGGGTGGGAGGAGCGGGGGCTACAATGAGCAGTTCTTC.

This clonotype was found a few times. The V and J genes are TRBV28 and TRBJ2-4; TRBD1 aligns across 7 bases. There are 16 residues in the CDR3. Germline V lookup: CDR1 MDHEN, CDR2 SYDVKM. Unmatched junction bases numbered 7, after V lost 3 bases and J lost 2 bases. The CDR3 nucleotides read TGTGCCAGCAGTTTGTGGACAGGTCCCACCAAAAACATTCAGTACTTC. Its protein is CASSLWTGPTKNIQYF.

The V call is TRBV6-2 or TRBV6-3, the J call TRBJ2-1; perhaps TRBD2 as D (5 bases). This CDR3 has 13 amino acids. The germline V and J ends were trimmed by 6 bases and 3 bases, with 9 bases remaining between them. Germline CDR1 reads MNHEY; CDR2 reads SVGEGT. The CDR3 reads CASRTTSYNEQFF. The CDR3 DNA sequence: TGTGCCAGCAGGACCACTAGCTACAATGAGCAGTTCTTC.

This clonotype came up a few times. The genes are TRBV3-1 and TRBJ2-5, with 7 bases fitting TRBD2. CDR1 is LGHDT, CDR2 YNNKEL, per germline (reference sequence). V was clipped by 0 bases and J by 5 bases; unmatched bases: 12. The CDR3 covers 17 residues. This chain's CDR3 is CASSQDLEAGRGETQYF. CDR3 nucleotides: TGTGCCAGCAGCCAAGATCTTGAGGCGGGGCGGGGGGAGACCCAGTACTTC.

CDR3 loop: CSVRQVNSYEQYF. CDR3 nucleotides: TGCAGCGTAAGACAGGTTAACTCCTACGAGCAGTACTTC. V is TRBV29-1 and J is TRBJ2-5, with D possibly being TRBD1 (6 bases). The J call is doubtful: the DNA matches TRBJ2-7 better. Germline V lookup: CDR1 SQVTM, CDR2 ANQGSEA. CDR3 length equals 13 residues.

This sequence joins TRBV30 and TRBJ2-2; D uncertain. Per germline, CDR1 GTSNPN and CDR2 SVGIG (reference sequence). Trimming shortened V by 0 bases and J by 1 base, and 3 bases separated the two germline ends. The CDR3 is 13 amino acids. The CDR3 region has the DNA TGTGCCTGGAGTGTAGAGAACACCGGGGAGCTGTTTTTT. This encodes CAWSVENTGELFF.

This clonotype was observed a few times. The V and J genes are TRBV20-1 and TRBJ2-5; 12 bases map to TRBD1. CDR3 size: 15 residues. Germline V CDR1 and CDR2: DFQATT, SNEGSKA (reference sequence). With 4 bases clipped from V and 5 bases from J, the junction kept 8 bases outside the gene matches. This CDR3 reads CSANTGTGGMETQYF. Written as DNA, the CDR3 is TGCAGTGCTAATACCGGGACAGGGGGCATGGAGACCCAGTACTTC.

In DNA, the CDR3 is TGTGCCAGCAGGGGACCGAGCTCCTACGAGCAGTACTTC. It yields the protein CASRGPSSYEQYF. This rearrangement joins TRBV7-9 to TRBJ2-5; the D call may be TRBD1 or TRBD2 (5 bases each). The DNA end is more similar to TRBJ2-7, so the J call may be wrong. Germline V gene lookup returns CDR1 SEHNR and CDR2 FQNEAQ (reference sequence). This CDR3 has 13 residues.

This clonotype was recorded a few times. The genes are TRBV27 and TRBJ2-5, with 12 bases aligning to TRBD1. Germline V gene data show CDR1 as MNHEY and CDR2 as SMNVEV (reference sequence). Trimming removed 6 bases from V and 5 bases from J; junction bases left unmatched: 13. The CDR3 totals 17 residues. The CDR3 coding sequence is TGTGCCAGCAGCCAAGACGGGACAGGGGGCGATTGGGAGACCCAGTACTTC. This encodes CASSQDGTGGDWETQYF.

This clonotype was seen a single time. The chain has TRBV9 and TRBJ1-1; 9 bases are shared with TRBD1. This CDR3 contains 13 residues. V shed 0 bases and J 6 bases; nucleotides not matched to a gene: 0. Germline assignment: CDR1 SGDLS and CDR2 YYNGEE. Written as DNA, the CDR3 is TGTGCCAGCAGCGTAGGACAGGGGGCTGAAGCTTTCTTT. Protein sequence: CASSVGQGAEAFF.